Detailed here is one TCR beta chain. Its antigen remains undetermined. Qualities for individual bases were not recorded, and no much larger clone is one base off. The entry originates in a study of cytomegalovirus exposure and HLA in healthy donors (dated by TCRdb to the late 2010s). Regarding the study in general: A later analysis indicated that the 120 validation repertoires were generated on the platform also employed for the roughly 650 repertoires of the first cohort. High-throughput TCR immunosequencing, statistical association of individual TCRs with disease status, and machine learning were combined to predict cytomegalovirus infection status. Along with the approximately 600-subject first cohort, a separate validation cohort of 120 different subjects was used. The study aimed to test whether cataloging public T cell receptors could reveal signatures of past pathogen exposure.

Separate from the approximately 700-subject first cohort, the validation cohort of roughly 120 subjects was the group to which the donors belonged. From its cysteine to its phenylalanine, the CDR3 spans 17 amino acids. Left in the record is the CDR3 DNA by itself, 51 bases read in frame from the first base. Trimming leaves V shorter by 4 bases and J shorter by 0 bases, with the junction holding 14 bases beyond the gene matches. For CDR1 and CDR2, the germline V gene lists SQVTM and ANQGSEA. Study-wide conclusions, independent of this receptor: The classifier was reported to diagnose cytomegalovirus status with high specificity and sensitivity in both the original cohort and the validation cohort. In the study, about 150 TCR beta chains were listed as associated with cytomegalovirus. In a later analysis, TCRs clustered in the first cohort were found to also tend to co-occur in the 130 or so validation repertoires, with 85% to 95% of cluster scores above 0. A few of the identified cytomegalovirus-associated TCR beta chains were confirmed in vitro to be specific for cytomegalovirus antigens. The authors suggested that the approach could potentially be extended to other disease states and immunological phenotypes. Most TCR sequences were observed very rarely across donors, whereas some public TCRs were present in many individuals. A later analysis had no HLA typing for the validation cohort, so co-occurrence there was scored across all 110 or so repertoires.

Libraries were prepared through the immunoSEQ multiplex PCR assay. The original pipeline was this. To diagnose cytomegalovirus status from the catalog of TCR beta chain sequences, a statistical classification framework was built. TCRdb took this table from immuneACCESS and kept in-frame rearrangements with V and J called. Such tables lack part of the clones; where checked against another copy, unresolved V genes explain under half of the gap, and the rest is unexplained. V and J calls and clone size are as listed in that table; D and trimming were resolved from the DNA. The sample table shows about 400,000 clones, and 86% are seen once. Approximately 0.86% of the sample comes from the top ten.

The TCR was taken from a woman aged 18-29 years in good health and CMV-seronegative. The chain links TRBV29-1 with TRBJ1-2, with 7 middle bases fitting TRBD1. Sequencing was performed on PBMCs. The nucleotides are TGCAGCGTTGGGAAACCGGGGGCCGACAGGGCTAACTATGGCTACACCTTC. Translated, this gives CSVGKPGADRANYGYTF.